This T cell receptor (beta chain) appears in the sequencing data of a study of long-term antiretroviral therapy in people with HIV. On this clone itself: Its specificity is not known.

Specimens held 1-10 million cryopreserved PBMC prior to DNA extraction. Germline values: CDR1 KGHSH, CDR2 LQKENI. There are 17 residues in the CDR3. V trimming: 4 bases; J trimming: 6 bases; junction bases outside the gene matches: 9. An immunoSEQ assay, version v3.0, was performed at survey level. Using immunoSEQ multiplex PCR, the repertoire was profiled, and TCRdb retains in-frame clones only, with some absent. Among 23,000 or so clones listed, roughly 80% were seen once. General study results and limits: Pre-ART expanded TRB clones stayed dominant throughout, though often decreasing after ART.

The sequence was obtained from a man aged 30 to 45 with HIV. Sample: unsorted PBMCs, taken 2.1 years after starting antiretroviral therapy. The chain combines TRBV18 with TRBJ1-6, with TRBD1 matching over 10 bases. CDR3 in amino acids: CASSLIGQGEVNSPLHF. The CDR3 DNA follows: TGTGCCAGCTCACTAATCGGACAGGGGGAAGTTAATTCACCCCTCCACTTT.